This T cell receptor beta chain was recovered during a study of blood T cells in healthy people across ages. PCR was performed a second time for 7 to 11 cycles using a sample-barcoded 5' primer and a J-beta primer mix. Each cDNA molecule was tagged by a template-switch adaptor with 12 random nucleotides. TCRdb itself ran the 5' RACE reads through MiXCR, one entry per CDR3 protein. The data show about 730,000 distinct CDR3 sequences, roughly 44% seen once. Donors gave about 9.3 milliliters of peripheral blood apiece. This TCR derives from a woman between 55 and 75 years old in good health. Specimen: blood.

CDR3 protein: CASSLQTAQETQYF. In DNA form, the CDR3 reads TGCGCCAGCAGCTTACAGACCGCTCAAGAGACCCAGTACTTC. The J gene is TRBJ2-5, the V gene TRBV5-1; D is uncertain. This CDR3 region has 14 residues. Trimming cost V 2 bases and J 2 bases, with 10 bases left between them. Germline V gene lookup returns CDR1 SGHRS and CDR2 YFSETQ.